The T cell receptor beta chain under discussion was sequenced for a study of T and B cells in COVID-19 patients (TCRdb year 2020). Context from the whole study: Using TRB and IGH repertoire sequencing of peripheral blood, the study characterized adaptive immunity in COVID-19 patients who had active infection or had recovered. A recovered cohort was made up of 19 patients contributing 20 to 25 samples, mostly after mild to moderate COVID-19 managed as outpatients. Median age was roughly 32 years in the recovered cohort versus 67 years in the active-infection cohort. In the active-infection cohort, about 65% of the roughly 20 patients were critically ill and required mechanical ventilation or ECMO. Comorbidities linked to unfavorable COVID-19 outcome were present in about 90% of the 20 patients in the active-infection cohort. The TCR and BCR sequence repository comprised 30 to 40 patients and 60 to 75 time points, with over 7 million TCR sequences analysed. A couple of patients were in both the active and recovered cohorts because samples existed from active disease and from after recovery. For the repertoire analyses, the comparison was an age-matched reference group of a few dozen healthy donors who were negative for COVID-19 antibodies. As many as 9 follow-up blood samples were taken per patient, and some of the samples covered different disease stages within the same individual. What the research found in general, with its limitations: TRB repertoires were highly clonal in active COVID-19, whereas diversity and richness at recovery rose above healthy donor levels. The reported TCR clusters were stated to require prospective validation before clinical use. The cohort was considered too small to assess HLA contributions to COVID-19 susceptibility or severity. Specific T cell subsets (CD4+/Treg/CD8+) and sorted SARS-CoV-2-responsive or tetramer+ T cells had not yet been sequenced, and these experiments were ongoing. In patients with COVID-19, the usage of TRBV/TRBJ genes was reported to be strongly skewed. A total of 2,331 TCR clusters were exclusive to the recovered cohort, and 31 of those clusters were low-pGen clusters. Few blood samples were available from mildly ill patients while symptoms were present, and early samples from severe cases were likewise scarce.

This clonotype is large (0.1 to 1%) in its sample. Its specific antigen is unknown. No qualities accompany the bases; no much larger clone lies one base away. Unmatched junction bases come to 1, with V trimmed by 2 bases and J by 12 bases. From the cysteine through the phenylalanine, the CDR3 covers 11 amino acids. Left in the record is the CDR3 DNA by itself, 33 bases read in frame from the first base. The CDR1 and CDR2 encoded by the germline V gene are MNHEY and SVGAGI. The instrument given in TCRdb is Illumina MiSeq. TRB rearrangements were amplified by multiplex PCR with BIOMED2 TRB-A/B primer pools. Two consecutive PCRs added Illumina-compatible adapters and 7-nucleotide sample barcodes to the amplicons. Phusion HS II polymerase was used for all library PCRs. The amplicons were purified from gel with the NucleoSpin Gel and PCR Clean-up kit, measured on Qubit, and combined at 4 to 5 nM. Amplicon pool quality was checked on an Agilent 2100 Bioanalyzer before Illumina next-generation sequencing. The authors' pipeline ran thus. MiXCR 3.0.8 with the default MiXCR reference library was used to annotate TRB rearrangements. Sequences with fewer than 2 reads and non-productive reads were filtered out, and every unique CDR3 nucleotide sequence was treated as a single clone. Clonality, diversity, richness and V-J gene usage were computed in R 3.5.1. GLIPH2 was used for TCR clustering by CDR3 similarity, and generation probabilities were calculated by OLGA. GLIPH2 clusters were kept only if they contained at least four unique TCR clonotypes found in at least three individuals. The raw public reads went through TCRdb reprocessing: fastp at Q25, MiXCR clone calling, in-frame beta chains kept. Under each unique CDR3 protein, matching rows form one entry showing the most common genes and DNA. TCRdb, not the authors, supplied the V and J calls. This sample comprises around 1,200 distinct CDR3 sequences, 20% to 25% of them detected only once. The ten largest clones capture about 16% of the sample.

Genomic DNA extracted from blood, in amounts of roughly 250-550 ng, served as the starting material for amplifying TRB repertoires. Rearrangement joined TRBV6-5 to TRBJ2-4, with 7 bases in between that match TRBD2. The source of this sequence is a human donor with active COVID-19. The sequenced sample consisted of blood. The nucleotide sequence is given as TGTGCCAGCAGTTACGGGACTACTCAGTACTTC. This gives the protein CASSYGTTQYF.